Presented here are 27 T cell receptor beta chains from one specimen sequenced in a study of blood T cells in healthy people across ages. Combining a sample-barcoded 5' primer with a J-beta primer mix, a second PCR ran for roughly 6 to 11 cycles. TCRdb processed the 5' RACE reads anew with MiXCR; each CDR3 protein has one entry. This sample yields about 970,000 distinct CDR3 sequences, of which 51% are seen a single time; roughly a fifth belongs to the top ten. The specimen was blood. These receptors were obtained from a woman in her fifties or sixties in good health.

CDR3 nucleotides: TGTGCCAGCAGTGGAAGGGCGGGCTACACCTTC. This sequence encodes CASSGRAGYTF. The chain uses TRBV2 and TRBJ1-2; D is undetermined. This CDR3 has 11 amino acids. Trimming stripped 4 bases from V and 8 bases from J, with 8 bases between. In germline, CDR1 is SNHLY, CDR2 FYNNEI. Together with reference TRBV2 and TRBJ1-2, the CDR3 gives the full variable domain: EPEVTQTPSHQVTQMGQEVILRCVPISNHLYFYWYRQILGQKVEFLVSFYNNEISEKSEIFDDQFSVERPDGSNFTLKIRSTKLEDSAMYFCASSGRAGYTFGSGTRLTVV.

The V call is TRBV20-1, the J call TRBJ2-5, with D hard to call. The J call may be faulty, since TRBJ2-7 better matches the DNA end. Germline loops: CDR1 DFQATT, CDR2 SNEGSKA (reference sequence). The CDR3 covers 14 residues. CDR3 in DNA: TGCAGTGCTAGAGACCACGGATATACCTACGAGCAGTACTTC. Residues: CSARDHGYTYEQYF.

For the CDR3, the DNA is TGTGCCAGCAGCTTTACGGGAGCGGACGAGCAGTACTTC. The encoded protein is CASSFTGADEQYF. This chain links TRBV7-9 with TRBJ2-5, with a weak D call TRBD2 (6 bases). The DNA end favors TRBJ2-7, so the J call may be wrong. Per germline, CDR1 SEHNR and CDR2 FQNEAQ (reference sequence). The CDR3 has 13 amino acids.

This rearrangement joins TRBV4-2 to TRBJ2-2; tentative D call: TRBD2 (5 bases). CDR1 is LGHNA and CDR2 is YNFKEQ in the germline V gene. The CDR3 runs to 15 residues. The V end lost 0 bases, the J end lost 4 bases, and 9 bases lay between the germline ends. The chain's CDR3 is CASSQEDSVTGELFF. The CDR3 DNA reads TGTGCCAGCAGCCAAGAGGATAGCGTCACCGGGGAGCTGTTTTTT.

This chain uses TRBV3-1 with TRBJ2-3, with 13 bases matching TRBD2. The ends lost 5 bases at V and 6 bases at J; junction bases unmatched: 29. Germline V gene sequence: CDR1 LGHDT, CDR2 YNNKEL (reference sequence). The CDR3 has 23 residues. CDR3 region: CASSTSTLRPGLAGRGTTDTQYF. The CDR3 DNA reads TGTGCCAGCAGCACCAGCACACTACGACCGGGACTAGCGGGACGCGGGACGACGGATACGCAGTATTTT.

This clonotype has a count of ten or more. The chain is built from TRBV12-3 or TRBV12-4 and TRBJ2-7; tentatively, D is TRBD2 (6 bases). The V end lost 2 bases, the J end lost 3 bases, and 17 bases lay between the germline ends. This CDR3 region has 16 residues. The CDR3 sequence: CASSLNMGGRGYEQYF. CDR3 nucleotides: TGTGCCAGCAGTTTAAACATGGGAGGTAGGGGCTACGAGCAGTACTTC.

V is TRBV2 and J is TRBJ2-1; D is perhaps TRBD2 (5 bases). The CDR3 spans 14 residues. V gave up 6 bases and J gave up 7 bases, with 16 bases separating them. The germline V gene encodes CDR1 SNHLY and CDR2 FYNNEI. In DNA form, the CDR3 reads TGTGCCAGCAGCGCCCCGTTTAGCGCAAATGAGCAGTTCTTC. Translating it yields CASSAPFSANEQFF. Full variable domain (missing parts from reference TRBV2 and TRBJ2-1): EPEVTQTPSHQVTQMGQEVILRCVPISNHLYFYWYRQILGQKVEFLVSFYNNEISEKSEIFDDQFSVERPDGSNFTLKIRSTKLEDSAMYFCASSAPFSANEQFFGPGTRLTVL.

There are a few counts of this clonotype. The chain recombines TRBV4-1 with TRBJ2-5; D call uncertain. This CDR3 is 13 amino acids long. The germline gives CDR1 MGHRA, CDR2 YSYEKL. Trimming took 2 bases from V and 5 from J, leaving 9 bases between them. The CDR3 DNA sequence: TGCGCCAGCAGCCAACTGCCTTGGGAGACCCAGTACTTC. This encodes CASSQLPWETQYF.

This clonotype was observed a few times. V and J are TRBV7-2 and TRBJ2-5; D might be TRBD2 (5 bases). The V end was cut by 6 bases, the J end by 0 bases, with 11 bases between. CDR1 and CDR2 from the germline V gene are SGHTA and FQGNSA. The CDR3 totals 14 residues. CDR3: CASSAAGHQETQYF. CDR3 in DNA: TGTGCCAGCAGTGCTGCGGGCCACCAAGAGACCCAGTACTTC.

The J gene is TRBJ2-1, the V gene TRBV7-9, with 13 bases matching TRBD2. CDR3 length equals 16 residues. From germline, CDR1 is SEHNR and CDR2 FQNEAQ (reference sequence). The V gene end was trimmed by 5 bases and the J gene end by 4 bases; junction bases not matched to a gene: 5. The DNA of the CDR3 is TGTGCCAGCAGCACATCGGGACTAGCGGGATACAATGAGCAGTTCTTC. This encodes CASSTSGLAGYNEQFF.

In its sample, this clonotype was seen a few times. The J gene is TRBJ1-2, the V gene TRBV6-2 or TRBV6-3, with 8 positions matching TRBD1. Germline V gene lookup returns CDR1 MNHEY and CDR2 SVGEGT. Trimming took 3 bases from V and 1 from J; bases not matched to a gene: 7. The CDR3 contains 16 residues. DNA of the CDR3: TGTGCCAGCAGTTATCCGGGACAGGTTCATAACTATGGCTACACCTTC. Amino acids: CASSYPGQVHNYGYTF.

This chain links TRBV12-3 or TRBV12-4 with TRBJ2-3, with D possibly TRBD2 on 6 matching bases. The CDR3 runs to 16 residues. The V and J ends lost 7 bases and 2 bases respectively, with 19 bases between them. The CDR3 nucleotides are TGTGCCAGCACCCTTGGGGGGTTCTATACCACAGATACGCAGTATTTT. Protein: CASTLGGFYTTDTQYF.

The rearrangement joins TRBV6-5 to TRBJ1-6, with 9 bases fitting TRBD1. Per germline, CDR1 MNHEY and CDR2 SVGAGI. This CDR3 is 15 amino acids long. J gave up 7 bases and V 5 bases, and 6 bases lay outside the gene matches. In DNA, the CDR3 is TGTGCCAGCAGTATCGACAGGGGGAAGAATTCACCCCTCCACTTT. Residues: CASSIDRGKNSPLHF.

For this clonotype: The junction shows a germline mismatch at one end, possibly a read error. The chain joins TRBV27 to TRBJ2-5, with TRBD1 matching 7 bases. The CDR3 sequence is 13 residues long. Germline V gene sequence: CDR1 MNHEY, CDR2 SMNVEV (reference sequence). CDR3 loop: CTSSDRAPGTQYF. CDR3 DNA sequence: TGTACCAGCAGTGACAGGGCTCCTGGGACCCAGTACTTC.

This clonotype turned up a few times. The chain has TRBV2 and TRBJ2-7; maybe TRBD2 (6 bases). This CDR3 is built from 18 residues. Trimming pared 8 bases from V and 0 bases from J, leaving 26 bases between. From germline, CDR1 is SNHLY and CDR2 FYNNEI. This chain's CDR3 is CASWGRDSYRRSSYEQYF. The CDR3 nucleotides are TGTGCCAGCTGGGGTCGGGACTCCTACAGGAGAAGCTCCTACGAGCAGTACTTC.

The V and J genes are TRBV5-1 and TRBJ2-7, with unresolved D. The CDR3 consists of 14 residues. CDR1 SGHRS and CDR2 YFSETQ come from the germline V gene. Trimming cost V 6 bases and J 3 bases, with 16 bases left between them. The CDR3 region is CASMEASRYYEQYF. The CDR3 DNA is TGCGCCAGCATGGAAGCGTCAAGATACTACGAGCAGTACTTC.

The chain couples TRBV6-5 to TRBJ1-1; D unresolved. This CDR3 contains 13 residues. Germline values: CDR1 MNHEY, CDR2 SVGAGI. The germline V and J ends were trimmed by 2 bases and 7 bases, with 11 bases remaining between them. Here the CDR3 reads CASSYGTSFEAFF. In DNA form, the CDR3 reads TGTGCCAGCAGTTACGGAACGTCGTTTGAAGCTTTCTTT.

The CDR3 bases are TGCAGTGTACCGGGACAGTTTCGCAATGAGCAGTTCTTC. This sequence encodes CSVPGQFRNEQFF. This chain links TRBV20-1 with TRBJ2-1, with 7 bases matching TRBD1. Germline values: CDR1 DFQATT, CDR2 SNEGSKA (reference sequence). The J segment lost 6 bases and the V segment lost 7 bases, leaving 9 bases of the junction unmatched. The CDR3 is 13 residues long.

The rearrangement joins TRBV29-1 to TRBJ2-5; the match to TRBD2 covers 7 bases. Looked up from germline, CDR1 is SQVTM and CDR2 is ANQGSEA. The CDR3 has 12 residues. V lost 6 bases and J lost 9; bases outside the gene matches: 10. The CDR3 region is CSVGGVGVPQYF. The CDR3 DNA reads TGCAGCGTGGGGGGGGTGGGAGTGCCCCAGTACTTC.

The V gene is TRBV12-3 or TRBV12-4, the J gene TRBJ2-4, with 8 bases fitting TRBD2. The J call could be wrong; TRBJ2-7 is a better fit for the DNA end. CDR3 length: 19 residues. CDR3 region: CASSLGLAWREANLYEQYF. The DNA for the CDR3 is TGTGCCAGCAGCCTTGGCCTAGCTTGGCGGGAGGCTAACCTCTACGAGCAGTACTTC.

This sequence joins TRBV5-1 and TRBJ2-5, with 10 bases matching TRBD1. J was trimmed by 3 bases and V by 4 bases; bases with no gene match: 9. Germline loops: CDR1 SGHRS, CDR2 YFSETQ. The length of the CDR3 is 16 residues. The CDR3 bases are TGCGCCAGCAGCCCCTGGCCAGGGACAGGGGAAGAGACCCAGTACTTC. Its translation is CASSPWPGTGEETQYF. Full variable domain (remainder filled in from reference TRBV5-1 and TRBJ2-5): KAGVTQTPRYLIKTRGQQVTLSCSPISGHRSVSWYQQTPGQGLQFLFEYFSETQRNKGNFPGRFSGRQFSNSRSEMNVSTLELGDSALYLCASSPWPGTGEETQYFGPGTRLLVL.

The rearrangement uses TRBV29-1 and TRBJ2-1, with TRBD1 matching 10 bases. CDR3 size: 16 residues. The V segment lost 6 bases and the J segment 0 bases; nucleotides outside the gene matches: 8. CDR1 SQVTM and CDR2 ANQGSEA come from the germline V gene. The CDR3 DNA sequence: TGCAGCGTGGAGGGACAGGGGCTGAGCTCCTACAATGAGCAGTTCTTC. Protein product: CSVEGQGLSSYNEQFF.

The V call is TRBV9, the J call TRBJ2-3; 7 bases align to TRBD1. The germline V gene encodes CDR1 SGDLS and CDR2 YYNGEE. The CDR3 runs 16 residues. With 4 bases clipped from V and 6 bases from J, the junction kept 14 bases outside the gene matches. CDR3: CASSPRGRWGMDTQYF. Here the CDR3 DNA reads TGTGCCAGCAGCCCAAGGGGGCGGTGGGGGATGGATACGCAGTATTTT.

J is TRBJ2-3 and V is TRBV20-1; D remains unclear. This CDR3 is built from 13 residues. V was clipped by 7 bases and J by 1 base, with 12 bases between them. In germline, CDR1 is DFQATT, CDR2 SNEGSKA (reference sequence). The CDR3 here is CSVPVTGTDTQYF. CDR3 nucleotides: TGCAGTGTTCCAGTCACAGGCACAGATACGCAGTATTTT.

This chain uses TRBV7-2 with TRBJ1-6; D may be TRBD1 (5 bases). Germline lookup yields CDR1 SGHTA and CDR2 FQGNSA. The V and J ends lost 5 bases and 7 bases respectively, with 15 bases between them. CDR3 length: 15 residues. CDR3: CASSRHGTVNSPLHF. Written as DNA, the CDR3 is TGTGCCAGCAGCCGACACGGGACCGTAAATTCACCCCTCCACTTT. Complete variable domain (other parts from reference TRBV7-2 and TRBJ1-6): GAGVSQSPSNKVTEKGKDVELRCDPISGHTALYWYRQSLGQGLEFLIYFQGNSAPDKSGLPSDRFSAERTGGSVSTLTIQRTQQEDSAVYLCASSRHGTVNSPLHFGNGTRLTVT.

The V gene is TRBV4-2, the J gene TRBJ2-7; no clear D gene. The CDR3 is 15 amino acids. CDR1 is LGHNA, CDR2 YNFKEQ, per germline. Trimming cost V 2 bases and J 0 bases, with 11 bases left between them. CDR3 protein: CASSQIGQSSYEQYF. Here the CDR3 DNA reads TGTGCCAGCAGCCAAATCGGGCAGAGCTCCTACGAGCAGTACTTC.

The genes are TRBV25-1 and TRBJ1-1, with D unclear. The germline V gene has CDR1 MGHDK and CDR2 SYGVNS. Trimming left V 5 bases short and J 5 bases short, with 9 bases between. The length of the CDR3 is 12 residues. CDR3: CASSIWGTEAFF. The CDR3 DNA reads TGTGCCAGCAGTATATGGGGAACTGAAGCTTTCTTT.